The text below deals with one T cell receptor beta chain. Its antigen remains unknown. This specimen belongs to a study of Ad26.COV2.S vaccination and SARS-CoV-2 variants. Across the whole study: Ad26.COV2.S arm of COV1001 included the donor. Each vaccinee took Ad26.COV2.S intramuscularly, once or twice 56 days apart. Study-wide points: Similar non-spike TCR breadth was observed in recipients of vaccine and of placebo. Assessments of TCR breadth and depth may have underestimated the total T cell responses.

Libraries were prepared by immunoSEQ multiplex PCR; TCRdb keeps only in-frame clonotypes and omits some of them. The sample holds 350,000 to 450,000 clones, roughly 85% seen once. CDR1 WSHSY and CDR2 SAAADI come from the germline V gene. V lost 11 bases and J 10 bases, leaving 22 bases between the germline ends. There are 13 residues in the CDR3. Treatment meaning: about 20 received Ad26.COV2.S at low or high dose, single or two shots; roughly five received placebo; per-sample allocation not given. Collection of samples fell on day 63 after the first vaccine or placebo injection. Material: peripheral blood, obtained in a trial of Ad26.COV2.S vaccine versus placebo. The TCR was taken from a person aged 18 to 65 who received the Ad26.COV2.S COVID-19 vaccine or a placebo. The chain recombines TRBV10-2 with TRBJ2-3, with a possible D match to TRBD2 (7 bases). CDR3 in amino acids: CASEEGGVDPQYF. CDR3 DNA sequence: TGCGCCTCCGAGGAGGGGGGGGTCGACCCGCAGTATTTT.